The 20 T cell receptor beta chains presented below share a single source sample, sequenced in a study of T-cell reconstitution after alpha-beta-depleted transplantation in children. For TCRbeta, the library was prepared with unique molecular identifiers. TCRdb re-derived calls from the PCR reads in MiXCR, one entry per CDR3 protein. The table includes fewer than 450,000 distinct CDR3 sequences, 16% detected once. This sample comprised PBMCs, mostly from graft donor cells, obtained 360 days after TCRalphabeta/CD19-depleted stem cell transplant. The receptor source for this set is a male patient between 2 and 15 years old who had a stem cell transplant for acute lymphoblastic leukemia, so the T cells may come from the graft donor.

This clonotype was seen a few times. J is TRBJ1-2 and V is TRBV12-3 or TRBV12-4, with D unclear. This CDR3 spans 8 amino acids. Trimming shortened V by 11 bases and J by 4 bases, and 2 bases separated the two germline ends. CDR3: CAPYGYTF. Written as DNA, the CDR3 is TGTGCCCCCTATGGCTACACCTTC.

In its sample, this clonotype was seen a few times. The gene calls are TRBV7-2 and TRBJ1-2; D is ambiguous. V was pared by 3 bases and J by 2 bases, with 10 bases between. This CDR3 comprises 14 residues. CDR1 SGHTA and CDR2 FQGNSA come from the germline V gene. The DNA of the CDR3 is TGTGCCAGCAGCTTTAGTGACGGAAACTATGGCTACACCTTC. Its protein is CASSFSDGNYGYTF.

CDR3 amino acids: CASSLLGGTEAFF. The CDR3 nucleotides read TGTGCCAGCAGTCTCCTGGGTGGCACTGAAGCTTTCTTT. This chain connects TRBV12-3 or TRBV12-4 to TRBJ1-1, with D uncertain. V dropped 5 bases and J dropped 4 bases, with 11 bases sitting between them. This CDR3 is built from 13 residues.

The chain carries TRBV7-6 and TRBJ2-7; D is undetermined. Germline-derived CDR1 and CDR2 are SGHVS and FNYEAQ. Trimming removed 5 bases at V and 7 bases at J, with 15 bases between. CDR3 length: 13 residues. DNA for the CDR3: TGTGCCAGCAGCCCGAATCTTGACGCTGAGCAGTACTTC. This codes for CASSPNLDAEQYF.

This clonotype turned up a few times. The J gene is TRBJ2-5, the V gene TRBV4-3; D is unclear. Germline CDR1 is LGHNA and CDR2 is YSLEER. Trimming shortened V by 0 bases and J by 5 bases, and 13 bases separated the two germline ends. The length of the CDR3 is 15 residues. CDR3 nucleotide sequence: TGCGCCAGCAGCCAAGATTTAGGAGCCTGGGAGACCCAGTACTTC. Translating it yields CASSQDLGAWETQYF.

This clonotype was counted only a few times. This rearrangement joins TRBV29-1 to TRBJ1-2, with TRBD1 matching over 7 bases. CDR1 SQVTM and CDR2 ANQGSEA come from the germline V gene. V gave up 3 bases and J gave up 2 bases; unmatched junction bases: 3. The CDR3 consists of 13 residues. The CDR3 sequence is CSVDPTGNYGYTF. CDR3 bases: TGCAGCGTTGACCCGACAGGGAACTATGGCTACACCTTC.

This clonotype was seen more than once but under ten times. V and J are TRBV7-9 and TRBJ1-3, with D perhaps TRBD1 (5 bases). CDR3 size: 14 residues. V dropped 1 base and J dropped 3 bases, with 7 bases sitting between them. Germline V gene data show CDR1 as SEHNR and CDR2 as FQNEAQ (reference sequence). DNA for the CDR3: TGTGCCAGCAGCTTAGGACAGTTTGGAAACACCATATATTTT. The encoded protein is CASSLGQFGNTIYF. Based on the CDR3 plus reference TRBV7-9 and TRBJ1-3, the full variable domain is DTGVSQNPRHKITKRGQNVTFRCDPISEHNRLYWYRQTLGQGPEFLTYFQNEAQLEKSRLLSDRFSAERPKGSFSTLEIQRTEQGDSAMYLCASSLGQFGNTIYFGEGSWLTVV.

This clonotype was seen a handful of times. This chain uses TRBV7-2 with TRBJ2-3, with 7 bases matching TRBD2. The trim removed 6 bases at V and 4 bases at J, leaving 10 bases unmatched. This CDR3 is built from 15 residues. Germline V gene lookup returns CDR1 SGHTA and CDR2 FQGNSA. The CDR3 here is CASSVSGRGADTQYF. The CDR3 nucleotides read TGTGCCAGCAGTGTGTCGGGACGGGGGGCAGATACGCAGTATTTT. The entire variable domain, with the rest obtained from reference TRBV7-2 and TRBJ2-3, is as follows: GAGVSQSPSNKVTEKGKDVELRCDPISGHTALYWYRQSLGQGLEFLIYFQGNSAPDKSGLPSDRFSAERTGGSVSTLTIQRTQQEDSAVYLCASSVSGRGADTQYFGPGTRLTVL.

This clonotype was counted a few times. The chain couples TRBV28 to TRBJ2-2; D remains unclear. The CDR3 has 13 amino acids. Germline CDR1 is MDHEN and CDR2 is SYDVKM. V lost 5 bases and J 3 bases, leaving 7 bases between the germline ends. This CDR3 reads CASSPSHTGELFF. The CDR3 region has the DNA TGTGCCAGCAGTCCGTCGCACACCGGGGAGCTGTTTTTT.

The genes are TRBV7-3 and TRBJ2-2; no firm D call. CDR3 length equals 14 residues. Trimming pared 2 bases from V and 4 bases from J, leaving 8 bases between. The germline gives CDR1 SGHTA, CDR2 FQGTGA. CDR3 sequence: CASSLGKGTGELFF. The CDR3 DNA follows: TGTGCCAGCAGCTTAGGGAAGGGCACCGGGGAGCTGTTTTTT.

This clonotype came up many times. The CDR3 DNA is TGTGCCAGCAGCCGTGGGACTAGCGGAACCTACGAGCAGTACTTC. Translating it yields CASSRGTSGTYEQYF. The genes are TRBV7-6 and TRBJ2-7; 11 bases fit TRBD2. V shed 5 bases, J shed 2 bases, and the junction held 5 bases outside the gene matches. The germline V gene encodes CDR1 SGHVS and CDR2 FNYEAQ. CDR3 length equals 15 residues.

This sequence joins TRBV4-1 and TRBJ2-3; TRBD1 might be the D (5 bases). V was clipped by 0 bases and J by 3 bases, with 7 bases between them. The CDR3 has 14 amino acids. Germline V gene data show CDR1 as MGHRA and CDR2 as YSYEKL. The CDR3 bases are TGCGCCAGCAGCCAAGACAGGGTAACAGATACGCAGTATTTT. This gives the protein CASSQDRVTDTQYF.

The chain carries TRBV29-1 and TRBJ2-7; 11 positions match TRBD2. Germline assignment: CDR1 SQVTM and CDR2 ANQGSEA. V gave up 0 bases and J gave up 2 bases; unmatched junction bases: 6. This CDR3 has 16 amino acids. The CDR3 bases are TGCAGCGTTGAAGAGGAGACTAGCGGGACCACCTACGAGCAGTACTTC. This codes for CSVEEETSGTTYEQYF.

This clonotype was detected a few times. The rearrangement links TRBV12-3 or TRBV12-4 to TRBJ1-3, with no clear D. The ends were cut back, 5 bases at V and 0 bases at J, with 14 bases in the middle. The length of the CDR3 is 16 residues. This CDR3 is CASSPQVPNSGNTIYF. CDR3 in DNA: TGTGCCAGCAGTCCGCAGGTTCCCAACTCTGGAAACACCATATATTTT.

This clonotype has at least ten counts. The rearrangement links TRBV7-3 to TRBJ2-1; 9 positions match TRBD1. Germline trimming cut 0 bases from V and 4 bases from J; bases unmatched to any gene: 19. The CDR3 loop spans 21 amino acids. The germline V gene has CDR1 SGHTA and CDR2 FQGTGA. CDR3 in amino acids: CASSLTNRGPQLALRYNEQFF. CDR3 coding DNA: TGTGCCAGCAGCTTAACTAACAGGGGGCCGCAACTAGCGTTGCGATACAATGAGCAGTTCTTC.

There are a few counts of this clonotype. The chain has TRBV28 and TRBJ2-7, with 12 bases aligning to TRBD1. From germline, CDR1 is MDHEN and CDR2 SYDVKM. The trim removed 6 bases at V and 5 bases at J, leaving 8 bases unmatched. The CDR3 is made up of 15 amino acids. The CDR3 here is CASSLGQGARNEQYF. DNA of the CDR3: TGTGCCAGCAGCCTGGGACAGGGGGCGCGGAACGAGCAGTACTTC.

As to this clonotype: Possible read error: a much larger clone is one base away. The gene calls are TRBV6-2 or TRBV6-3 and TRBJ2-2, with 7 nucleotides matching TRBD2. The CDR3 is 17 residues long. Germline V gene lookup returns CDR1 MNHEY and CDR2 SVGEGT. The CDR3 loop is CGSSLPTSATYTGELFF. Here the CDR3 DNA reads TGTGGCAGCAGCCTCCCTACTAGCGCTACCTACACCGGGGAGCTGTTTTTT.

This clonotype has a handful of counts. The chain employs TRBV7-2 and TRBJ2-2; 12 bases are a match to TRBD2. Germline trimming cut 4 bases from V and 5 bases from J; bases unmatched to any gene: 5. From germline, CDR1 is SGHTA and CDR2 FQGNSA. The CDR3 loop spans 16 amino acids. CDR3 residues: CASSSTSGSYTGELFF. The DNA of the CDR3 is TGTGCCAGCAGCTCGACTAGCGGGAGTTATACCGGGGAGCTGTTTTTT.

This clonotype was recorded a few times. The V and J genes are TRBV24-1 and TRBJ2-4, with D possibly TRBD2 on 5 matching bases. Per the germline V gene, CDR1 is KGHDR and CDR2 is SFDVKD. The germline V and J ends were trimmed by 0 bases and 15 bases, with 11 bases remaining between them. The CDR3 sequence is 12 residues long. CDR3 protein: CATSDLSGFRYF. Here the CDR3 DNA reads TGTGCCACCAGTGATTTGTCGGGGTTTCGGTACTTC.

A few counts support this clonotype. V usage is TRBV6-5 and J usage is TRBJ2-7, with D possibly TRBD1 on 5 matching bases. The germline V and J ends were trimmed by 2 bases and 11 bases, with 10 bases remaining between them. Germline V CDR1 and CDR2: MNHEY, SVGAGI. The CDR3 runs to 11 residues. CDR3 sequence: CASSYRGREYF. The CDR3 region has the DNA TGTGCCAGCAGTTACAGGGGTCGGGAGTACTTC.